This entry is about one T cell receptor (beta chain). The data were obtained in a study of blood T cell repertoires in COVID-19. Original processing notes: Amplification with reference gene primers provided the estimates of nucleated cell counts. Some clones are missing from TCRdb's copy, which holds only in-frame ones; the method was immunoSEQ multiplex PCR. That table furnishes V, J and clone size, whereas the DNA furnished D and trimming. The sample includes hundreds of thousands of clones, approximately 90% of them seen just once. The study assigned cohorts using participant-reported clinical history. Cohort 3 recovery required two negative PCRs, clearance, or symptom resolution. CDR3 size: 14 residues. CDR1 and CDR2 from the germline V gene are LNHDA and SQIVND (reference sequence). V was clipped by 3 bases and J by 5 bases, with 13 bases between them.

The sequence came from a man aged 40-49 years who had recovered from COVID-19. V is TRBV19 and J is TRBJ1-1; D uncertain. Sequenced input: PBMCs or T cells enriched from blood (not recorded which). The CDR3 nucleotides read TGTGCCAGTAGTATGGGCCTCGGCGGGACTGAAGCTTTCTTT. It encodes CASSMGLGGTEAFF.